The following is a T cell receptor (beta chain) sequence with its context. Its specificity is unknown. This is likely a read error, given that the CDR3 carries no conserved phenylalanine or tryptophan at its end. Because the CDR3's place on the DNA is in doubt, the DNA is left out and the CDR3 is given as listed by TCRdb. This record belongs to a study of glioma-infiltrating T cells after dendritic cell vaccination. Study at large: Dendritic cell vaccine was injected intradermally three times, biweekly.

Study-level findings and limits: Higher TCR clonality did not directly relate to longer survival.

Time point: after dendritic cell vaccination, including at tumor progression/relapse. All glioblastoma patients lacked an isocitrate dehydrogenase mutation. Inclusive of both ends, the CDR3 amounts to 8 amino acids. CDR1 and CDR2 from the germline V gene are LGHDT and YNNKEL (reference sequence). The PCR used 60 V beta and 13 J beta primers. Sequencing used immunoSEQ multiplex PCR; TCRdb keeps in-frame clones, though not all of them. The top ten clones hold about 9% of a sample with around 60,000 clones, about 83% of them seen once. The origin of this receptor is a human donor with glioblastoma. V gene TRBV3-1 (or the pseudogene TRBV3-2) combines with J gene TRBJ2-6; TRBD2 reflects the table's D call only, with no check against the DNA. Material: blood, obtained after dendritic cell vaccination. CDR3 residues: CASSHDTG.